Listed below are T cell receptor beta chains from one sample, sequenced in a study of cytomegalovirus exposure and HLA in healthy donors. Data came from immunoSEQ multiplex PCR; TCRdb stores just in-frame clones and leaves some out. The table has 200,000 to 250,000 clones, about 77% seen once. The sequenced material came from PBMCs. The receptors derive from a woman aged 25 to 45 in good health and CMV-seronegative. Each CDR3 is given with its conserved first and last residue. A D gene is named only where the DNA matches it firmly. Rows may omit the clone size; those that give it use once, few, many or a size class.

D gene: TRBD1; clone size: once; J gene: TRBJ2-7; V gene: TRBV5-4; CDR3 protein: CASSSTGGNYEQYF; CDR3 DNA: TGTGCCAGCAGTTCCACAGGGGGCAATTACGAGCAGTACTTC
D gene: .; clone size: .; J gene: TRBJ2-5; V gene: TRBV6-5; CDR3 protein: CASSTGGEVWETQYF; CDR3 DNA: TGTGCCAGCAGCACAGGGGGGGAGGTCTGGGAGACCCAGTACTTC
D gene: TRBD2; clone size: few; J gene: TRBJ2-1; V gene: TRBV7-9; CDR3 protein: CASSSPTSGRSYNEQFF; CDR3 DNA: TGTGCCAGCAGCTCGCCGACTAGCGGGAGATCCTACAATGAGCAGTTCTTC
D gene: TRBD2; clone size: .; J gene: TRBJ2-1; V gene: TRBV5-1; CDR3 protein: CASSLGGGGSYNEQFF; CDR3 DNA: TGCGCCAGCAGCTTGGGAGGCGGGGGATCCTACAATGAGCAGTTCTTC
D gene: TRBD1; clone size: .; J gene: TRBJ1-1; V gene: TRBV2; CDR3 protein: CASSRTGSTEAFF; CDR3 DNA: TGTGCCAGCAGTCGGACAGGGAGTACTGAAGCTTTCTTT
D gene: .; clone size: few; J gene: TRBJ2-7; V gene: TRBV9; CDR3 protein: CASSVSGSTSYEQYF; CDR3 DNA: TGTGCCAGCAGCGTCTCAGGAAGCACCTCCTACGAGCAGTACTTC
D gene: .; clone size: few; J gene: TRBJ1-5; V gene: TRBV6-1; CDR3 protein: CASSEIPGPGNQPQNF; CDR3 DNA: TGTGCCAGCAGTGAAATCCCAGGACCGGGAAATCAGCCCCAGAATTTT
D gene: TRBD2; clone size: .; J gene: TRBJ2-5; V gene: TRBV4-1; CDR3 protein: CASSLTSGRGETQYF; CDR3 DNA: TGCGCCAGCAGCCTCACTAGCGGGAGGGGAGAGACCCAGTACTTC
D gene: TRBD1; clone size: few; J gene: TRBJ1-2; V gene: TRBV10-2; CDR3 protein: CASRGPGGTADGYTF; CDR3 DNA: TGCGCCAGCAGGGGGCCGGGCGGGACAGCGGATGGCTACACCTTC
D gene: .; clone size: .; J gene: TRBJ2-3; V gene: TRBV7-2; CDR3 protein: CASRTVTTDTQYF; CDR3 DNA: TGTGCCAGCAGGACTGTGACTACGGATACGCAGTATTTT